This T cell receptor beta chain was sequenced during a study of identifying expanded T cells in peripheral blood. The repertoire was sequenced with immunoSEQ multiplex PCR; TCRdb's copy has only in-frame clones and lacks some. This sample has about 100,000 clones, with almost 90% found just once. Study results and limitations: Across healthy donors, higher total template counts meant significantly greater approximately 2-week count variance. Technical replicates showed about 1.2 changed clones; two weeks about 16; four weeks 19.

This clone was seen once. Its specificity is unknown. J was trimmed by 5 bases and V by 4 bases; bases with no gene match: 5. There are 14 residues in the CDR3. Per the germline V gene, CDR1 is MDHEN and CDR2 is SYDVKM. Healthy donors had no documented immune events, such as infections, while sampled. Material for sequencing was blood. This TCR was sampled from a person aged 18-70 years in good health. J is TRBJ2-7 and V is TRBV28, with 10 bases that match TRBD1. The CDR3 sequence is CASSSSTGGHEQYF. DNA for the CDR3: TGTGCCAGCAGTTCGTCGACAGGGGGCCACGAGCAGTACTTC.